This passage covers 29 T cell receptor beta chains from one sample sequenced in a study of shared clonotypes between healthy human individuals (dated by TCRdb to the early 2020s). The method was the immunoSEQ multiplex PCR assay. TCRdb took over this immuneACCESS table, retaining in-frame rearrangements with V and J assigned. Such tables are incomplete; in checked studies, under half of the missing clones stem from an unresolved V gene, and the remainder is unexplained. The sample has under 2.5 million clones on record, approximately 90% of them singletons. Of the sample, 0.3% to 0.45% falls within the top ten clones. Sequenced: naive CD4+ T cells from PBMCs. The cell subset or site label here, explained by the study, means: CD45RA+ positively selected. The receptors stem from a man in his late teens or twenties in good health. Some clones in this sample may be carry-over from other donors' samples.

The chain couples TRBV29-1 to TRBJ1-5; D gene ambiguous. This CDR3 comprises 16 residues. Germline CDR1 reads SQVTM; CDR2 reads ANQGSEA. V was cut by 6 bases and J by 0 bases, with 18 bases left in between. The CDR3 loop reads CSVTVMDGDSNQPQHF. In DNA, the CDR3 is TGCAGCGTCACCGTAATGGACGGTGATAGCAATCAGCCCCAGCATTTT.

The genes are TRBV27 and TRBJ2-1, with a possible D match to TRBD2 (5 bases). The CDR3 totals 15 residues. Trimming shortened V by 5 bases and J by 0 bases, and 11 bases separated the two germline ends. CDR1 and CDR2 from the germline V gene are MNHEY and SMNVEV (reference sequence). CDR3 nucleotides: TGTGCCAGCAGTGTCACTAGTCCCTCCTACAATGAGCAGTTCTTC. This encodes CASSVTSPSYNEQFF.

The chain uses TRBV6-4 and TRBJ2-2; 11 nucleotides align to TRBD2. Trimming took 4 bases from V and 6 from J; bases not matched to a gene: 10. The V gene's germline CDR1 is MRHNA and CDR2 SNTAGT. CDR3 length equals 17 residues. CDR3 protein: CASSAELLAGGAGELFF. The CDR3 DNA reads TGTGCCAGCAGTGCCGAGCTTCTAGCGGGAGGTGCCGGGGAGCTGTTTTTT.

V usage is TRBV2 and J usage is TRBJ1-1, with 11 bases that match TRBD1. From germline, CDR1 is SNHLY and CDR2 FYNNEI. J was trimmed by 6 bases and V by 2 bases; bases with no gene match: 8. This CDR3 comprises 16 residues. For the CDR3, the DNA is TGTGCCAGCAGTGAACCCAGGACAGGGGGCGGCTCTGAAGCTTTCTTT. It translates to CASSEPRTGGGSEAFF.

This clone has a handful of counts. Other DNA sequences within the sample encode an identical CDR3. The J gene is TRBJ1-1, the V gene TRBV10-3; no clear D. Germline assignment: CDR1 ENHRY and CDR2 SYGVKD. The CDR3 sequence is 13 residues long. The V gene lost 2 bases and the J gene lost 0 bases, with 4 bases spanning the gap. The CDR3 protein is CAISETLNTEAFF. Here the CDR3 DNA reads TGTGCCATCAGTGAGACGCTGAACACTGAAGCTTTCTTT.

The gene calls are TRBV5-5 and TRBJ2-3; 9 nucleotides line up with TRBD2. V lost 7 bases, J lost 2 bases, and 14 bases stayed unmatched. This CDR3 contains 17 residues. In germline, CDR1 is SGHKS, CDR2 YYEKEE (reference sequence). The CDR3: CASAGPPLAGITDTQYF. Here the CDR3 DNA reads TGTGCCAGCGCGGGCCCCCCGCTAGCGGGAATCACAGATACGCAGTATTTT.

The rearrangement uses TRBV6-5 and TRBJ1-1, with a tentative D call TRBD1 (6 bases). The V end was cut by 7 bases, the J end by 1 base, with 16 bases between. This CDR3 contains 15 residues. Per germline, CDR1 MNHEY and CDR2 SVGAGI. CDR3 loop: CASKLGGGENTEAFF. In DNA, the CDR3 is TGTGCCAGCAAACTCGGGGGCGGGGAGAACACTGAAGCTTTCTTT.

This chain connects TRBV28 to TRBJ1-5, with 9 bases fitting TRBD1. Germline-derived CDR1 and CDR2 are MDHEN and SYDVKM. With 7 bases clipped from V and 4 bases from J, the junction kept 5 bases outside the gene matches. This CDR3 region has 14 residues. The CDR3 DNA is TGTGCCAGCATTATCGGACAGGGGAATCAGCCCCAGCATTTT. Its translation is CASIIGQGNQPQHF.

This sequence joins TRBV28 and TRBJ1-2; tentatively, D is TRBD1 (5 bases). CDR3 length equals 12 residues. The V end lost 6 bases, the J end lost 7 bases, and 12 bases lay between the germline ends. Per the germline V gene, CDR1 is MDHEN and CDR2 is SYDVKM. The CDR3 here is CASRPGLIGYTF. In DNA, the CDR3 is TGTGCCAGCAGGCCGGGACTTATTGGCTACACCTTC.

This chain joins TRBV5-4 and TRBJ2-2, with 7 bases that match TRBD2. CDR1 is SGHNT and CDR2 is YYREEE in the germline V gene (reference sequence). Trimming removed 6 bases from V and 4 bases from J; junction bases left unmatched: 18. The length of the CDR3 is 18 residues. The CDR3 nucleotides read TGTGCCAGCACGCCTTTTGCCTTCGGGGGGTCGGGCACCGGGGAGCTGTTTTTT. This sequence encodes CASTPFAFGGSGTGELFF.

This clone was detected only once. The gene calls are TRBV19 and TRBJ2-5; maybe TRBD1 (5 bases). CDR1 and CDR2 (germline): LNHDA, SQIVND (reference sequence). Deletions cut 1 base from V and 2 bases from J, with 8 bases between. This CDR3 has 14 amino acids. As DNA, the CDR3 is TGTGCCAGTAGTATAGGAACAGGACAAGAGACCCAGTACTTC. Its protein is CASSIGTGQETQYF.

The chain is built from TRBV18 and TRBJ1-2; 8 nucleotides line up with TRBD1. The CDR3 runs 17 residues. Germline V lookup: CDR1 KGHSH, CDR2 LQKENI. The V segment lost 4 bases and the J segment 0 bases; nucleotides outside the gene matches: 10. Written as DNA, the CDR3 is TGTGCCAGCTCACTAGAATTGACAGGGGAACCTAACTATGGCTACACCTTC. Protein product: CASSLELTGEPNYGYTF.

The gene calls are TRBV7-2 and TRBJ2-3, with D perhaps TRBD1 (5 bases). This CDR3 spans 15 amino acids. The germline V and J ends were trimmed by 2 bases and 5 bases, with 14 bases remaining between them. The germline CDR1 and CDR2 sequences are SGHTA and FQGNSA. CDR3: CASSLIRESKDTQYF. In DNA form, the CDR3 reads TGTGCCAGCAGCTTAATCAGGGAATCCAAAGATACGCAGTATTTT.

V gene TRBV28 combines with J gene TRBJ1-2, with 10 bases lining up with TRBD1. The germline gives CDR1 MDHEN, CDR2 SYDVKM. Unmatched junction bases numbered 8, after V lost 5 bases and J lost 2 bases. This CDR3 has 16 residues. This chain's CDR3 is CASSQTPTGGNYGYTF. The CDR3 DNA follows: TGTGCCAGCAGTCAGACCCCGACAGGGGGCAACTATGGCTACACCTTC.

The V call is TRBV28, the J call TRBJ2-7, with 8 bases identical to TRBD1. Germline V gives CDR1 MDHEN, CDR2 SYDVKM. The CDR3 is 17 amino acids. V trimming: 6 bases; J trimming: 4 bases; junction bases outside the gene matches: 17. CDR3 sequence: CASSHYPPRQGAYEQYF. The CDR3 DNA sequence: TGTGCCAGCAGCCACTACCCCCCGCGGCAGGGGGCGTACGAGCAGTACTTC.

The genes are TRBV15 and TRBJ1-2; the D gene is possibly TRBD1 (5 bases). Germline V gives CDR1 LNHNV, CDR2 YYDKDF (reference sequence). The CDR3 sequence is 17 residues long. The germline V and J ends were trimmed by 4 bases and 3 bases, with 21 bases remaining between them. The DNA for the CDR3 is TGTGCCACCAGCACCGCCAAGGACACAACCGGGCACTATGGCTACACCTTC. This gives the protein CATSTAKDTTGHYGYTF.

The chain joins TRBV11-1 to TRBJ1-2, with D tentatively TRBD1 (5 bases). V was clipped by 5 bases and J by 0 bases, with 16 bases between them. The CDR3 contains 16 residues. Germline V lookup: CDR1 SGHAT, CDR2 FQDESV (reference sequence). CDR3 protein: CASSPRSGQANYGYTF. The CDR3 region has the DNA TGTGCCAGCAGCCCCAGGTCAGGACAAGCTAACTATGGCTACACCTTC. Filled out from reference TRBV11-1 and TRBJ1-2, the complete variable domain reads EAEVAQSPRYKITEKSQAVAFWCDPISGHATLYWYRQILGQGPELLVQFQDESVVDDSQLPKDRFSAERLKGVDSTLKIQPAELGDSAMYLCASSPRSGQANYGYTFGSGTRLTVV.

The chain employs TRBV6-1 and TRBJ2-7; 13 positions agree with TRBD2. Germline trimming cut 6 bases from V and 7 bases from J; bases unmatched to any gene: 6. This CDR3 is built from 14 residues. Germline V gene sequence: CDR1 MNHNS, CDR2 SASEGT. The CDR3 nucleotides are TGTGCCAGCAGCGGACTAGCGGGAGCGACTGAGCAGTACTTC. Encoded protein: CASSGLAGATEQYF.

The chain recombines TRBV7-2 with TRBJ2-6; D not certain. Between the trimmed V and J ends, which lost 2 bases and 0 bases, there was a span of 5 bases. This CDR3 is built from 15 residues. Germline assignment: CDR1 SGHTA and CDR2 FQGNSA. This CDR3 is CASSLTVSGANVLTF. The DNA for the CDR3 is TGTGCCAGCAGCTTAACGGTCTCTGGGGCCAACGTCCTGACTTTC.

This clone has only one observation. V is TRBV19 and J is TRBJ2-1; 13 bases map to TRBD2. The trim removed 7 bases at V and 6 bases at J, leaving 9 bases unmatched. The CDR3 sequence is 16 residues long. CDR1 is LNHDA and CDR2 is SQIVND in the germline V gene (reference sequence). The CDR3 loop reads CASIGGTSGTGNEQFF. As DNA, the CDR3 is TGTGCCAGTATAGGGGGGACTAGCGGGACGGGCAATGAGCAGTTCTTC.

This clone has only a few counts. The CDR3 protein is CASNYRVGQEAFF. The CDR3 nucleotides read TGTGCCAGCAATTACAGGGTGGGGCAGGAAGCTTTCTTT. The rearrangement uses TRBV2 and TRBJ1-1; D is possibly TRBD1 (6 bases). The V and J ends lost 7 bases and 8 bases respectively, with 17 bases between them. Germline-derived CDR1 and CDR2 are SNHLY and FYNNEI. This CDR3 contains 13 residues.

For the CDR3, the DNA is TGTGCCAGCGGCTCTCCGGGACAGGGGGCCCGCGAGCAGTACTTC. This sequence encodes CASGSPGQGAREQYF. The genes are TRBV28 and TRBJ2-7, with TRBD1 matching over 12 bases. V lost 8 bases and J lost 6; bases outside the gene matches: 11. From germline, CDR1 is MDHEN and CDR2 SYDVKM. This CDR3 has 15 residues.

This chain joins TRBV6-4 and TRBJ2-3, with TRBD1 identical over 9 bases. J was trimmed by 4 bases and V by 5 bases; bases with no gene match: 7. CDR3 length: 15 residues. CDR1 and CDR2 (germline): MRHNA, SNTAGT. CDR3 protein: CASSRTGVGSDTQYF. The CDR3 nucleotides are TGTGCCAGCAGTAGGACAGGGGTGGGGTCAGATACGCAGTATTTT.

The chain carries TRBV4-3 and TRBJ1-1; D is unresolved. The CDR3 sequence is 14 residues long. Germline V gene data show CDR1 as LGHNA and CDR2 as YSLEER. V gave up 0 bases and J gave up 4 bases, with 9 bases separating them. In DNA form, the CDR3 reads TGCGCCAGCAGCCAAGAGATAAGTGGCACTGAAGCTTTCTTT. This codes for CASSQEISGTEAFF.

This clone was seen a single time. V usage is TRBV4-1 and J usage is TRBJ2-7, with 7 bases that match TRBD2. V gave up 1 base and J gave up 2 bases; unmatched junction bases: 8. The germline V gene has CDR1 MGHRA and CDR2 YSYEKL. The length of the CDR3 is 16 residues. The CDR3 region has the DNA TGCGCCAGCAGCCAAGCTGGTCTAGCGGTTACCTACGAGCAGTACTTC. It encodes CASSQAGLAVTYEQYF.

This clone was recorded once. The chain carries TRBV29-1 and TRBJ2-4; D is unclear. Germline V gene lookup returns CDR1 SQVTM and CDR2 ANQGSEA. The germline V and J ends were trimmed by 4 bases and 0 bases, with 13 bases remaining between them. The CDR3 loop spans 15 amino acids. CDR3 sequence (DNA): TGCAGCGTTGCTAGGGATGCCGCAGCCAAAAACATTCAGTACTTC. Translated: CSVARDAAAKNIQYF.

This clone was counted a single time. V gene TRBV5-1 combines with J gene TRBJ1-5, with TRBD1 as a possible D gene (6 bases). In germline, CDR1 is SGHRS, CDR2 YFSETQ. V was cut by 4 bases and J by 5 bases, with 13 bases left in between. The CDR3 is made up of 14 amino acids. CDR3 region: CASSLTGMDQPQHF. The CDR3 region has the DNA TGCGCCAGCAGCCTCACAGGGATGGATCAGCCCCAGCATTTT. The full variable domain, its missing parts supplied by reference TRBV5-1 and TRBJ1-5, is KAGVTQTPRYLIKTRGQQVTLSCSPISGHRSVSWYQQTPGQGLQFLFEYFSETQRNKGNFPGRFSGRQFSNSRSEMNVSTLELGDSALYLCASSLTGMDQPQHFGDGTRLSIL.

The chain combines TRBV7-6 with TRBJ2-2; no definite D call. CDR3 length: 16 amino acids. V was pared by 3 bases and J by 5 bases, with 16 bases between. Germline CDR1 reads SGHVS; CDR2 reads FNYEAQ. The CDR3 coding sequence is TGTGCCAGCAGCTTGTACGGTGTAGGTGGGACCGGGGAGCTGTTTTTT. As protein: CASSLYGVGGTGELFF.

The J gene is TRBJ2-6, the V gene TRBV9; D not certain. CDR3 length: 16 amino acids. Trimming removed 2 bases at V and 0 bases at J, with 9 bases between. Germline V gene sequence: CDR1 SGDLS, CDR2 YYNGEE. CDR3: CASSVPRVSGANVLTF. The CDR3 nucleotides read TGTGCCAGCAGCGTCCCACGCGTCTCTGGGGCCAACGTCCTGACTTTC.